The 15 T cell receptor beta chains in this list originate from one sample, sequenced in a study of T cell responses to AZD1222 COVID-19 vaccine. Repertoires were generated with immunoSEQ multiplex PCR, while TCRdb's copy carries only in-frame clones and drops some. The sample yields 85,000 to 110,000 clones, roughly 89% seen once. Sequencing was performed on peripheral blood, taken on day 0 of AZD1222 vaccination. The source is an adult in good health.

The chain has TRBV28 and TRBJ2-7; a weak D match, TRBD2 (5 bases). This CDR3 contains 15 residues. V was trimmed by 8 bases and J by 2 bases, leaving 19 bases between them. CDR1 is MDHEN, CDR2 SYDVKM, per germline. The DNA for the CDR3 is TGTGCCAGCGGTGCAGTGGACTTCTCCACCTACGAGCAGTACTTC. Translating it yields CASGAVDFSTYEQYF.

J is TRBJ2-7 and V is TRBV7-6; 10 positions match TRBD1. The CDR3 has 15 residues. V lost 5 bases, J lost 5 bases, and 9 bases stayed unmatched. Germline CDR1 is SGHVS and CDR2 is FNYEAQ. The CDR3: CASSPGQGSVHEQYF. In DNA, the CDR3 is TGTGCCAGCAGCCCGGGACAGGGGTCAGTCCACGAGCAGTACTTC.

The chain is built from TRBV29-1 and TRBJ2-7, with 11 bases that match TRBD1. The V and J ends lost 0 bases and 3 bases, in that order; junction bases with no gene match: 1. Germline CDR1 is SQVTM and CDR2 is ANQGSEA. There are 14 residues in the CDR3. The CDR3 spells CSVEEGTGGYEQYF. Written as DNA, the CDR3 is TGCAGCGTTGAAGAAGGGACAGGGGGCTACGAGCAGTACTTC.

This clone came up a few times. This rearrangement joins TRBV2 to TRBJ1-1; 7 positions agree with TRBD1. The CDR3 loop spans 13 amino acids. J was trimmed by 0 bases and V by 8 bases; bases with no gene match: 3. The germline gives CDR1 SNHLY, CDR2 FYNNEI. The CDR3 sequence is CASAGQLNTEAFF. CDR3 coding DNA: TGTGCCAGCGCGGGACAGCTGAACACTGAAGCTTTCTTT.

V and J are TRBV12-5 and TRBJ2-5; 11 nucleotides match TRBD1. Germline CDR1 and CDR2: LGHNT and FRNRAP. The trim removed 6 bases at V and 3 bases at J, leaving 3 bases unmatched. The CDR3 covers 14 residues. The CDR3 protein is CASGRGQGEETQYF. CDR3 nucleotide sequence: TGTGCTAGTGGCAGGGGACAGGGGGAAGAGACCCAGTACTTC.

CDR3 sequence: CASSLVMRIDANTGELFF. The CDR3 DNA follows: TGCGCCAGCAGCTTGGTTATGCGGATAGACGCGAACACCGGGGAGCTGTTTTTT. The gene calls are TRBV5-1 and TRBJ2-2; no definite D call. Germline V CDR1 and CDR2: SGHRS, YFSETQ. This CDR3 is 18 amino acids long. Between the trimmed V and J ends, which lost 0 bases and 0 bases, there was a span of 15 bases.

The CDR3 sequence: CASSPESAGRSEAFF. The CDR3 bases are TGTGCCAGCAGCCCCGAATCAGCAGGCCGATCTGAAGCTTTCTTT. The chain has TRBV3-1 (or the pseudogene TRBV3-2) and TRBJ1-1, with unresolved D. Germline V gene sequence: CDR1 LGHDT, CDR2 YNNKEL (reference sequence). V gave up 4 bases and J gave up 6 bases, with 18 bases separating them. The CDR3 has 15 residues.

The chain couples TRBV6-2 or TRBV6-3 to TRBJ1-3; D uncertain. CDR1 MNHEY and CDR2 SVGEGT come from the germline V gene. CDR3 length: 16 residues. The germline V and J ends were trimmed by 4 bases and 0 bases, with 13 bases remaining between them. CDR3 sequence: CASSSTQRLSGNTIYF. The CDR3 DNA reads as TGTGCCAGCAGTTCAACACAGCGTCTCTCTGGAAACACCATATATTTT.

The chain is built from TRBV7-8 and TRBJ2-2; D possibly corresponds to TRBD1 (6 bases). Germline V CDR1 and CDR2: SGHVS, FQNEAQ. The CDR3 spans 16 residues. Trimming removed 5 bases at V and 0 bases at J, with 13 bases between. The CDR3 DNA reads TGTGCCAGCAGCCCCAGGGGAGCTGCGAACACCGGGGAGCTGTTTTTT. It translates to CASSPRGAANTGELFF.

The V gene is TRBV28, the J gene TRBJ2-7; 8 nucleotides agree with TRBD1. V lost 3 bases and J lost 1; bases outside the gene matches: 8. The CDR3 contains 16 residues. Germline V gene sequence: CDR1 MDHEN, CDR2 SYDVKM. CDR3 residues: CASSFRRDRQSYEQYF. The CDR3 bases are TGTGCCAGCAGTTTTCGCCGGGACAGGCAGTCCTACGAGCAGTACTTC.

The V call is TRBV5-4, the J call TRBJ2-3; 9 bases agree with TRBD2. Trimming at V came to 4 bases and at J to 5 bases, leaving 11 bases not matched to a gene. The germline gives CDR1 SGHNT, CDR2 YYREEE (reference sequence). CDR3 length equals 16 residues. CDR3 DNA sequence: TGTGCCAGCAGCAATGAACCGGGACTAGCAAGAGATACGCAGTATTTT. Translation: CASSNEPGLARDTQYF. Variable domain in full (rest from reference TRBV5-4 and TRBJ2-3): ETGVTQSPTHLIKTRGQQVTLRCSSQSGHNTVSWYQQALGQGPQFIFQYYREEENGRGNFPPRFSGLQFPNYSSELNVNALELDDSALYLCASSNEPGLARDTQYFGPGTRLTVL.

This clone appeared a few times. This chain links TRBV7-2 with TRBJ2-7; D ambiguous. V was trimmed by 3 bases and J by 4 bases, leaving 10 bases between them. Germline V gene lookup returns CDR1 SGHTA and CDR2 FQGNSA. This CDR3 comprises 13 residues. The CDR3 protein is CASSFLLGYEQYF. The CDR3 DNA reads as TGTGCCAGCAGCTTCCTCCTTGGATACGAGCAGTACTTC.

This clone was observed once. The CDR3 bases are TGCGCCAGCAGCCAAGTCTCAGGAGCTAACTATGGCTACACCTTC. Translation: CASSQVSGANYGYTF. The chain joins TRBV4-1 to TRBJ1-2; D ambiguous. This CDR3 has 15 amino acids. The germline V gene encodes CDR1 MGHRA and CDR2 YSYEKL. V was shortened by 1 base and J by 0 bases, with 9 bases between the two germline ends.

The rearrangement links TRBV6-4 to TRBJ1-1; 8 nucleotides line up with TRBD1. Germline-derived CDR1 and CDR2 are MRHNA and SNTAGT. This CDR3 is 14 amino acids long. V shed 4 bases and J 1 base; nucleotides not matched to a gene: 2. Written as DNA, the CDR3 is TGTGCCAGCAGTGCTGACAGGGGGAACACTGAAGCTTTCTTT. Residues: CASSADRGNTEAFF.

The J gene is TRBJ1-2, the V gene TRBV4-2; D is unclear. The germline V and J ends were trimmed by 2 bases and 0 bases, with 10 bases remaining between them. Germline values: CDR1 LGHNA, CDR2 YNFKEQ. The CDR3 has 15 amino acids. CDR3 residues: CASSQPGTPNYGYTF. The CDR3, as DNA: TGTGCCAGCAGCCAACCCGGAACACCTAACTATGGCTACACCTTC.